This T cell receptor (beta chain) was sequenced for a study of blood T cell repertoires in COVID-19. The table came from immunoSEQ multiplex PCR; TCRdb's copy has only in-frame clones and leaves some out. This sample yields 150,000 or so clones, of which around nine tenths are seen a single time; around 4.6% belongs to the top ten. Germline CDR1 SGHRS, CDR2 YFSETQ. CDR3 length: 15 residues. V dropped 3 bases and J dropped 1 base, with 13 bases sitting between them. The receptor's source is a human donor in a cohort sampled during active COVID-19. The specimen was peripheral blood. The chain joins TRBV5-1 to TRBJ1-1, with D tentatively TRBD1 (6 bases). CDR3 DNA: TGCGCCAGCAGCTGGGGTGGGACACCGAACACTGAAGCTTTCTTT. It is translated as CASSWGGTPNTEAFF.